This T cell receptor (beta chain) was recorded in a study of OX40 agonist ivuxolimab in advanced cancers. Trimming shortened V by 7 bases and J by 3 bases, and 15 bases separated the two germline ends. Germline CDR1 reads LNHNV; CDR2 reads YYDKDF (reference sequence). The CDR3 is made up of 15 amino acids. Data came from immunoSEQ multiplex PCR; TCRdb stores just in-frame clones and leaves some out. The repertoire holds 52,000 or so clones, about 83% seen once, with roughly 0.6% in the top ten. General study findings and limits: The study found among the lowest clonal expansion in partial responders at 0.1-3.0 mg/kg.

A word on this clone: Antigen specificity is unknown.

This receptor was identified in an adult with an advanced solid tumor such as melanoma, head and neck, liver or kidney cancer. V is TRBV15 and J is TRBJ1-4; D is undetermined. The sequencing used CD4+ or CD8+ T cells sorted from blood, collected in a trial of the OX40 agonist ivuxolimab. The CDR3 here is CATTPKARANEKLFF. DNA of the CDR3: TGTGCCACCACTCCGAAGGCGAGGGCTAATGAAAAACTGTTTTTT.